Following are 20 T cell receptor beta chains from one sample sequenced in a study of beta chain features in type 1 diabetes. Findings and limits, study-wide: All four CD4+ subsets from Type 1 diabetes patients carried moderately but significantly shorter TCRB CDR3s.

Their antigens remain unidentified. Investigators reverse transcribed all isolated RNA, so they sequenced expressed TCRB transcripts. The repertoire was sequenced with immunoSEQ multiplex PCR; TCRdb's copy has only in-frame clones and lacks some. The table records some 290,000 clones, approximately 24% of them present only once. The sample consisted of naive CD4+ T cells from blood. The origin of the receptors is a woman aged 25 to 39 with type 1 diabetes.

This clone was seen a handful of times. The chain has TRBV7-9 and TRBJ2-7; unclear D gene. Germline-derived CDR1 and CDR2 are SEHNR and FQNEAQ (reference sequence). Deletions cut 0 bases from V and 7 bases from J, with 4 bases between. The CDR3 is 11 residues long. The CDR3 is CASSLAKEQYF. CDR3 in DNA: TGTGCCAGCAGCTTAGCTAAAGAGCAGTACTTC.

The J gene is TRBJ1-5, the V gene TRBV30; D is ambiguous. This CDR3 spans 14 amino acids. Trimming took 4 bases from V and 0 from J, leaving 10 bases between them. Germline V gene lookup returns CDR1 GTSNPN and CDR2 SVGIG (reference sequence). CDR3 amino acids: CAWKEVNSNQPQHF. The CDR3 DNA follows: TGTGCCTGGAAGGAGGTTAATAGCAATCAGCCCCAGCATTTT. Together with reference TRBV30 and TRBJ1-5, the CDR3 gives the full variable domain: SQTIHQWPATLVQPVGSPLSLECTVEGTSNPNLYWYRQAAGRGLQLLFYSVGIGQISSEVPQNLSASRPQDRQFILSSKKLLLSDSGFYLCAWKEVNSNQPQHFGDGTRLSIL.

The table lists this clone with a few counts. At one boundary the junction diverges from the germline segment, which might be a read error. The gene calls are TRBV7-7 and TRBJ2-1; tentative D call: TRBD2 (6 bases). The CDR3 sequence is 15 residues long. The germline V gene encodes CDR1 SSHAT and CDR2 FNYEAQ (reference sequence). The CDR3 sequence is CASSSGPGRSDEQFF. The CDR3 bases are TGTGCTAGCAGCTCCGGCCCAGGGAGGTCGGATGAGCAGTTCTTC.

This clone was found a few times. V is TRBV5-4 and J is TRBJ2-3; 8 nucleotides align to TRBD1. Germline trimming cut 4 bases from V and 2 bases from J; bases unmatched to any gene: 6. Germline CDR1 is SGHNT and CDR2 is YYREEE (reference sequence). The CDR3 runs 15 residues. DNA of the CDR3: TGTGCCAGCAGCCACCCGGGACAGGACACAGATACGCAGTATTTT. This sequence encodes CASSHPGQDTDTQYF. Together with reference TRBV5-4 and TRBJ2-3, the CDR3 gives the full variable domain: ETGVTQSPTHLIKTRGQQVTLRCSSQSGHNTVSWYQQALGQGPQFIFQYYREEENGRGNFPPRFSGLQFPNYSSELNVNALELDDSALYLCASSHPGQDTDTQYFGPGTRLTVL.

The chain employs TRBV7-9 and TRBJ1-1, with D unclear. Germline CDR1 reads SEHNR; CDR2 reads FQNEAQ (reference sequence). The CDR3 totals 15 residues. The V gene lost 5 bases and the J gene lost 4 bases, with 17 bases spanning the gap. DNA of the CDR3: TGTGCCAGCAGCCCCCCCCGGGTGTTGAGCACTGAAGCTTTCTTT. It yields the protein CASSPPRVLSTEAFF.

The V call is TRBV6-1, the J call TRBJ2-1; 13 bases are shared with TRBD2. Looked up from germline, CDR1 is MNHNS and CDR2 is SASEGT. The CDR3 is made up of 15 amino acids. The V and J ends lost 4 bases and 8 bases, in that order; junction bases with no gene match: 5. Here the CDR3 DNA reads TGTGCCAGCAGTGGGACTAGCGGGAGCAGGGATGAGCAGTTCTTC. Its protein product is CASSGTSGSRDEQFF.

CDR3 DNA sequence: TGTGCCAGCTCTTTAGGACAGGAGCGAGAGACCCAGTACTTC. This codes for CASSLGQERETQYF. The chain is built from TRBV18 and TRBJ2-5; 7 bases align to TRBD1. The junction had 8 bases not matched to a gene; V was cut back by 6 bases and J by 4 bases. This CDR3 has 14 amino acids. The germline V gene has CDR1 KGHSH and CDR2 LQKENI.

The V gene is TRBV18, the J gene TRBJ1-2; tentatively, D is TRBD1 (6 bases). Per the germline V gene, CDR1 is KGHSH and CDR2 is LQKENI. V dropped 3 bases and J dropped 0 bases, with 11 bases sitting between them. This CDR3 has 15 residues. DNA of the CDR3: TGTGCCAGCTCACCCGGGACACCCGCTAACTATGGCTACACCTTC. It encodes CASSPGTPANYGYTF.

The sample holds one count of this clone. The CDR3 loop reads CASSADRDYGYTF. CDR3 coding DNA: TGTGCCAGCAGCGCGGACAGGGACTATGGCTACACCTTC. This chain connects TRBV5-4 to TRBJ1-2; 8 bases match TRBD1. The length of the CDR3 is 13 residues. The trim removed 4 bases at V and 3 bases at J, leaving 2 bases unmatched. Per the germline V gene, CDR1 is SGHNT and CDR2 is YYREEE (reference sequence).

This clone came up a few times. The J gene is TRBJ2-7, the V gene TRBV29-1; D possibly corresponds to TRBD2 (5 bases). The CDR3 is 14 residues long. The V gene's germline CDR1 is SQVTM and CDR2 ANQGSEA. The V and J ends lost 4 bases and 2 bases respectively, with 15 bases between them. DNA of the CDR3: TGCAGCGTTGCCGCGAGACTAACCGCCTACGAGCAGTACTTC. As protein: CSVAARLTAYEQYF.

The chain carries TRBV5-1 and TRBJ1-2, with TRBD1 identical over 10 bases. The V and J ends lost 4 bases and 4 bases, in that order; junction bases with no gene match: 4. Germline CDR1 is SGHRS and CDR2 is YFSETQ. The CDR3 is 14 residues long. This CDR3 is CASSMGQGLYGYTF. DNA of the CDR3: TGCGCCAGCAGCATGGGACAGGGGCTCTATGGCTACACCTTC.

There are a few counts of this clone. The chain employs TRBV5-6 and TRBJ2-7; 10 nucleotides match TRBD2. Germline CDR1 and CDR2: SGHDT and YYEEEE. J gave up 2 bases and V 4 bases, and 6 bases lay outside the gene matches. The CDR3 runs to 15 residues. The DNA for the CDR3 is TGTGCCAGCAGCGCGGGACTAGCGACTCCCTACGAGCAGTACTTC. Protein: CASSAGLATPYEQYF.

The genes are TRBV4-1 and TRBJ2-1; D is perhaps TRBD2 (5 bases). Germline CDR1 is MGHRA and CDR2 is YSYEKL. This CDR3 comprises 13 residues. V was clipped by 1 base and J by 10 bases, with 11 bases between them. The CDR3 DNA reads TGCGCCAGCAGCCAAGTTACGGGGTCGGAGCAGTTCTTC. Protein: CASSQVTGSEQFF.

The rearrangement joins TRBV28 to TRBJ2-3; possible D gene TRBD1, 5 bases. The CDR3 runs to 15 residues. Trimming removed 4 bases from V and 4 bases from J, with 15 bases in between. Germline loops: CDR1 MDHEN, CDR2 SYDVKM. CDR3 bases: TGTGCCAGCAGTTCCCAGGGCGCAGAATCAGATACGCAGTATTTT. The encoded protein is CASSSQGAESDTQYF.

This chain joins TRBV30 and TRBJ1-3; D gene uncertain. Trimming stripped 6 bases from V and 2 bases from J, with 8 bases between. This CDR3 has 12 residues. Per the germline V gene, CDR1 is GTSNPN and CDR2 is SVGIG (reference sequence). Written as DNA, the CDR3 is TGTGCCTGCGGACTGGCTGGAAACACCATATATTTT. Its translation: CACGLAGNTIYF.

This clone was observed a few times. This chain uses TRBV28 with TRBJ2-1; D perhaps matches TRBD2 (7 bases). Trimming removed 10 bases from V and 0 bases from J, with 16 bases in between. Germline loops: CDR1 MDHEN, CDR2 SYDVKM. The CDR3 totals 15 residues. The CDR3 nucleotides are TGTGCCACTCTAGGGGGACTAAGCTCCTACAATGAGCAGTTCTTC. Amino acids: CATLGGLSSYNEQFF.

The chain couples TRBV30 to TRBJ1-2, with 9 bases aligning to TRBD1. The J segment lost 4 bases and the V segment lost 4 bases, leaving 7 bases of the junction unmatched. The CDR3 loop spans 14 amino acids. The germline gives CDR1 GTSNPN, CDR2 SVGIG (reference sequence). The DNA of the CDR3 is TGTGCCTGGACGATACAGGGGGCGATCTATGGCTACACCTTC. Protein product: CAWTIQGAIYGYTF.

This sequence joins TRBV19 and TRBJ2-7; TRBD2 matches at 10 bases. The V segment lost 7 bases and the J segment 2 bases; nucleotides outside the gene matches: 5. The CDR3 is 14 amino acids. The germline CDR1 and CDR2 sequences are LNHDA and SQIVND (reference sequence). CDR3 DNA: TGTGCCAGTACCATAGCGGGAGGCGCCTACGAGCAGTACTTC. Translation gives CASTIAGGAYEQYF.

This clone was picked up a small number of times. V is TRBV7-9 and J is TRBJ2-7, with D uncertain. The V end was cut by 1 base, the J end by 3 bases, with 7 bases between. The germline CDR1 and CDR2 sequences are SEHNR and FQNEAQ (reference sequence). This CDR3 is 13 amino acids long. The DNA of the CDR3 is TGTGCCAGCAGCTTAGGCGGATTCTACGAGCAGTACTTC. Translation gives CASSLGGFYEQYF.

The rearrangement joins TRBV9 to TRBJ2-2; no definite D call. The CDR3 runs to 16 residues. Germline values: CDR1 SGDLS, CDR2 YYNGEE. V shed 0 bases and J shed 0 bases, with 9 bases lying between them. The CDR3 region has the DNA TGTGCCAGCAGCGTAGGGAGAGTCGCGAACACCGGGGAGCTGTTTTTT. It codes for CASSVGRVANTGELFF.